The next 29 T cell receptor beta chains were all read from a single sample in a study of brain T cells in children with intractable seizures. Data came from immunoSEQ multiplex PCR; TCRdb stores just in-frame clones and leaves some out. The data hold 60,000 to 65,000 clones, with roughly 95% observed a single time. Specimen: peripheral blood, collected at surgery. These TCRs come from a boy younger than two with focal cortical dysplasia and intractable seizures.

The chain couples TRBV20-1 to TRBJ1-2; no reliable D call. Between the trimmed V and J ends, which lost 3 bases and 4 bases, there was a span of 6 bases. Germline CDR1 reads DFQATT; CDR2 reads SNEGSKA (reference sequence). There are 11 residues in the CDR3. The CDR3 DNA follows: TGCAGTGCTAGGGGCGGCTATGGCTACACCTTC. Its translation: CSARGGYGYTF.

This clone was picked up one time. The same CDR3 arises from other DNA sequences in this sample as well. This chain uses TRBV20-1 with TRBJ1-1, with unresolved D. The germline V gene has CDR1 DFQATT and CDR2 SNEGSKA (reference sequence). V lost 0 bases and J lost 1, with 0 bases in between. The CDR3 runs 11 residues. CDR3 nucleotides: TGCAGTGCTAGAGAGAACACTGAAGCTTTCTTT. As protein: CSARENTEAFF.

The chain combines TRBV7-8 with TRBJ2-5; no clear D gene. Trimming took 0 bases from V and 3 from J, leaving 17 bases between them. The germline CDR1 and CDR2 sequences are SGHVS and FQNEAQ. The CDR3 contains 17 residues. The CDR3 loop is CASSLALLSYFKETQYF. CDR3 DNA: TGTGCCAGCAGCTTAGCGCTACTAAGTTATTTTAAAGAGACCCAGTACTTC.

The V and J genes are TRBV5-1 and TRBJ2-7; D unresolved. Trimming stripped 1 base from V and 2 bases from J, with 7 bases between. Germline V gives CDR1 SGHRS, CDR2 YFSETQ. The CDR3 contains 13 residues. The CDR3 DNA follows: TGCGCCAGCAGCTTGTCACAGACCTACGAGCAGTACTTC. Translation: CASSLSQTYEQYF.

This chain uses TRBV7-2 with TRBJ2-7; 10 nucleotides align to TRBD2. Germline-derived CDR1 and CDR2 are SGHTA and FQGNSA. V was clipped by 5 bases and J by 2 bases; unmatched bases: 9. This CDR3 contains 16 residues. The CDR3 here is CASSLRLAGLTYEQYF. The CDR3 coding sequence is TGTGCCAGCAGCCTCCGACTAGCGGGTCTAACCTACGAGCAGTACTTC.

In its sample, this clone was seen once. The chain has TRBV9 and TRBJ2-7; possible D gene TRBD2, 6 bases. Germline V CDR1 and CDR2: SGDLS, YYNGEE. The CDR3 is made up of 14 amino acids. Trimming stripped 0 bases from V and 5 bases from J, with 12 bases between. Here the CDR3 DNA reads TGTGCCAGCAGCGTAGAAGCAGGGAGGAACGAGCAGTACTTC. This codes for CASSVEAGRNEQYF.

This clone has more than one count but fewer than ten. The chain recombines TRBV20-1 with TRBJ1-2, with D uncertain. The CDR3 extends over 14 amino acids. V was cut by 3 bases and J by 3 bases, with 14 bases left in between. The V gene's germline CDR1 is DFQATT and CDR2 SNEGSKA (reference sequence). As DNA, the CDR3 is TGCAGTGCTAGTTTGGTTCGGGGAGACTATGGCTACACCTTC. Its protein is CSASLVRGDYGYTF.

The CDR3: CASTSQGSTDTQYF. CDR3 sequence (DNA): TGTGCCAGTACTTCACAGGGGTCCACAGATACGCAGTATTTT. This chain connects TRBV19 to TRBJ2-3; 7 bases are a match to TRBD1. This CDR3 has 14 residues. The V segment lost 7 bases and the J segment 2 bases; nucleotides outside the gene matches: 6. CDR1 is LNHDA, CDR2 SQIVND, per germline (reference sequence).

V is TRBV15 and J is TRBJ1-1; D not certain. V lost 2 bases and J 0 bases, leaving 1 base between the germline ends. Germline-derived CDR1 and CDR2 are LNHNV and YYDKDF (reference sequence). The CDR3 loop spans 12 amino acids. The CDR3 nucleotides are TGTGCCACCAGCAGACTGAACACTGAAGCTTTCTTT. The encoded protein is CATSRLNTEAFF.

This clone occurred once. The V call is TRBV28, the J call TRBJ1-5; D not resolved. This CDR3 has 13 residues. Trimming took 7 bases from V and 3 from J, leaving 10 bases between them. The germline CDR1 and CDR2 sequences are MDHEN and SYDVKM. The CDR3 DNA follows: TGTGCCAGCAAACCTGATATCAATCAGCCCCAGCATTTT. It translates to CASKPDINQPQHF.

The chain employs TRBV27 and TRBJ2-1; 8 bases are shared with TRBD2. CDR1 and CDR2 (germline): MNHEY, SMNVEV (reference sequence). The trim removed 4 bases at V and 7 bases at J, leaving 9 bases unmatched. The CDR3 length is 15 residues. CDR3 residues: CASSSLGLARNEQFF. CDR3 in DNA: TGTGCCAGCAGTTCGTTAGGACTAGCCAGGAATGAGCAGTTCTTC.

V usage is TRBV6-5 and J usage is TRBJ1-6, with D hard to call. The CDR3 totals 12 residues. Trimming took 9 bases from V and 7 from J, leaving 10 bases between them. The germline CDR1 and CDR2 sequences are MNHEY and SVGAGI. The CDR3 is CARRTDNSPLHF. The CDR3 DNA reads TGTGCCAGGAGGACGGACAATTCACCCCTCCACTTT.

This chain connects TRBV4-1 to TRBJ2-5; no clear D gene. The CDR3 runs 16 residues. V was trimmed by 0 bases and J by 5 bases, leaving 16 bases between them. CDR1 and CDR2 (germline): MGHRA, YSYEKL. The CDR3: CASSQDWGRAWETQYF. CDR3 nucleotides: TGCGCCAGCAGCCAAGATTGGGGAAGGGCCTGGGAGACCCAGTACTTC.

This chain joins TRBV11-2 and TRBJ2-1; 10 nucleotides line up with TRBD2. Germline loops: CDR1 SGHAT, CDR2 FQNNGV. The CDR3 loop spans 19 amino acids. With V trimmed by 1 base and J by 1 base, 10 bases remained unmatched. The CDR3 DNA reads as TGTGCCAGCAGCTTAGTGGTATCACTAGCGGGAAAGTCCTACAATGAGCAGTTCTTC. It is translated as CASSLVVSLAGKSYNEQFF.

This chain links TRBV5-6 with TRBJ1-1, with TRBD1 matching over 10 bases. This CDR3 region has 14 residues. V was pared by 3 bases and J by 1 base, with 0 bases of the junction left unmatched. Per germline, CDR1 SGHDT and CDR2 YYEEEE. The CDR3 bases are TGTGCCAGCAGCTGGGACAGGGGGAACACTGAAGCTTTCTTT. Translated, it gives CASSWDRGNTEAFF.

This clone was seen a few times. The V call is TRBV19, the J call TRBJ1-5, with D unresolved. Germline V CDR1 and CDR2: LNHDA, SQIVND (reference sequence). The CDR3 contains 14 residues. V lost 3 bases and J 4 bases, leaving 10 bases between the germline ends. DNA of the CDR3: TGTGCCAGTAGTATTGACCGAGGGAATCAGCCCCAGCATTTT. Translation: CASSIDRGNQPQHF.

CDR3 in amino acids: CASSSALAGGYNEQFF. The CDR3 DNA sequence: TGTGCCAGCAGCTCCGCACTAGCGGGAGGATACAATGAGCAGTTCTTC. The V and J genes are TRBV7-9 and TRBJ2-1, with TRBD2 matching over 12 bases. The CDR3 length is 16 residues. The V segment lost 4 bases and the J segment 4 bases; nucleotides outside the gene matches: 5. CDR1 SEHNR and CDR2 FQNEAQ come from the germline V gene (reference sequence). The full variable domain, completed using reference TRBV7-9 and TRBJ2-1, is DTGVSQNPRHKITKRGQNVTFRCDPISEHNRLYWYRQTLGQGPEFLTYFQNEAQLEKSRLLSDRFSAERPKGSFSTLEIQRTEQGDSAMYLCASSSALAGGYNEQFFGPGTRLTVL.

This clone was recorded once. The chain employs TRBV5-1 and TRBJ2-5; possibly TRBD2 for D (5 bases). The CDR3 sequence is 16 residues long. Trimming pared 1 base from V and 7 bases from J, leaving 20 bases between. Germline CDR1 reads SGHRS; CDR2 reads YFSETQ. The CDR3 loop reads CASSLRGRDRAGTQYF. As DNA, the CDR3 is TGCGCCAGCAGCTTGAGAGGACGGGATAGGGCGGGGACCCAGTACTTC.

V is TRBV10-2 and J is TRBJ2-7; the D is unclear. CDR3 length: 14 amino acids. Germline V lookup: CDR1 WSHSY, CDR2 SAAADI. V was shortened by 2 bases and J by 3 bases, with 11 bases between the two germline ends. The CDR3 DNA follows: TGCGCCAGCAGTGAGGCTGGGTTAGGCTACGAGCAGTACTTC. It encodes CASSEAGLGYEQYF.

This chain joins TRBV27 and TRBJ1-5, with D perhaps TRBD1 (5 bases). The CDR3 extends over 16 amino acids. Germline lookup yields CDR1 MNHEY and CDR2 SMNVEV (reference sequence). V was shortened by 6 bases and J by 4 bases, with 19 bases between the two germline ends. The CDR3 sequence is CASRTGPQGANQPQHF. The DNA of the CDR3 is TGTGCCAGCAGGACGGGACCTCAAGGGGCAAATCAGCCCCAGCATTTT.

V usage is TRBV4-1 and J usage is TRBJ2-7, with 9 bases aligning to TRBD1. Per the germline V gene, CDR1 is MGHRA and CDR2 is YSYEKL. V trimming: 5 bases; J trimming: 5 bases; junction bases outside the gene matches: 7. This CDR3 is built from 14 residues. The CDR3 loop reads CASSWDREKDEQYF. CDR3 DNA sequence: TGCGCCAGCAGCTGGGACAGGGAAAAGGACGAGCAGTACTTC.

This clone was detected only a few times. This chain joins TRBV7-9 and TRBJ2-7; D uncertain. This CDR3 spans 15 amino acids. The V gene lost 1 base and the J gene lost 5 bases, with 15 bases spanning the gap. Germline V CDR1 and CDR2: SEHNR, FQNEAQ (reference sequence). The CDR3 nucleotides read TGTGCCAGCAGCTTAGTGGTGACACCCCCTGACGAGCAGTACTTC. It translates to CASSLVVTPPDEQYF.

The V and J genes are TRBV23-1 and TRBJ2-6, with unresolved D. TRBV23-1 is an ORF, with its function uncertain. Trimming took off 6 bases at V and 0 bases at J, with 18 bases between the two ends. This CDR3 spans 18 amino acids. This chain's CDR3 is CASSETSLERSGANVLTF. DNA of the CDR3: TGCGCCAGCAGCGAAACCTCCTTAGAGCGCTCTGGGGCCAACGTCCTGACTTTC.

This chain joins TRBV19 and TRBJ2-5; either TRBD1 or TRBD2 may supply D (5 bases each). CDR3 length: 14 residues. CDR1 is LNHDA, CDR2 SQIVND, per germline (reference sequence). V dropped 5 bases and J dropped 1 base, with 11 bases sitting between them. CDR3 region: CASSPSGTQETQYF. The CDR3 coding sequence is TGTGCCAGTAGTCCGTCGGGGACCCAAGAGACCCAGTACTTC.

The genes are TRBV20-1 and TRBJ2-3, with TRBD1 matching 7 bases. With V trimmed by 3 bases and J by 2 bases, 5 bases remained unmatched. Germline V CDR1 and CDR2: DFQATT, SNEGSKA (reference sequence). CDR3 length equals 14 residues. The CDR3 loop reads CSASRDRFTDTQYF. The CDR3 DNA reads as TGCAGTGCTAGTAGGGACAGATTCACAGATACGCAGTATTTT.

The rearrangement links TRBV10-3 to TRBJ2-1; a weak D match, TRBD2 (7 bases). CDR3 length: 15 residues. Trimming removed 9 bases from V and 4 bases from J, with 19 bases in between. CDR1 and CDR2 from the germline V gene are ENHRY and SYGVKD. The CDR3 loop is CAMASWGGGYNEQFF. Written as DNA, the CDR3 is TGTGCCATGGCGAGTTGGGGGGGCGGATACAATGAGCAGTTCTTC.

The V gene is TRBV20-1, the J gene TRBJ2-5; 8 nucleotides agree with TRBD2. Germline V lookup: CDR1 DFQATT, CDR2 SNEGSKA (reference sequence). The CDR3 runs to 15 residues. V was pared by 3 bases and J by 2 bases, with 8 bases of the junction left unmatched. This CDR3 is CSASLPGGGQETQYF. The CDR3 nucleotides are TGCAGTGCTAGTCTGCCGGGAGGGGGGCAAGAGACCCAGTACTTC.

The genes are TRBV7-9 and TRBJ2-7, with unresolved D. Per germline, CDR1 SEHNR and CDR2 FQNEAQ (reference sequence). V lost 1 base and J lost 4, with 5 bases in between. The CDR3 consists of 12 residues. The CDR3: CASSLGVYEQYF. CDR3 coding DNA: TGTGCCAGCAGCTTAGGGGTTTACGAGCAGTACTTC.

The chain's CDR3 is CATSRTGLNYEQYF. CDR3 bases: TGTGCCACCAGCAGAACAGGGTTAAACTACGAGCAGTACTTC. The chain links TRBV15 to TRBJ2-7, with D tentatively TRBD1 (6 bases). The CDR3 runs to 14 residues. V was shortened by 2 bases and J by 3 bases, with 11 bases between the two germline ends. Germline V gives CDR1 LNHNV, CDR2 YYDKDF (reference sequence).